Listed here are 7 T cell receptor beta chains from one sample, sequenced in a study of blood T cells in healthy people across ages. Through a sample-barcoded 5' primer and a J-beta primer mix, a second PCR was run for roughly 7 to 11 cycles. TCRdb ran MiXCR on the 5' RACE reads and lists one entry per CDR3 protein. The sample yields some 900,000 distinct CDR3 sequences, roughly 50% seen once. The sample comprised blood. The source is a man aged 25-45 years in good health.

The J gene is TRBJ2-7, the V gene TRBV4-1; TRBD2 matches at 7 bases. The CDR3 has 17 residues. The ends lost 4 bases at V and 0 bases at J; junction bases unmatched: 12. The germline gives CDR1 MGHRA, CDR2 YSYEKL. The CDR3 DNA is TGCGCCAGCAGCCGGGTTCCCGGGACTATGTGCTCCTACGAGCAGTACTTC. It yields the protein CASSRVPGTMCSYEQYF.

The V and J genes are TRBV15 and TRBJ1-6; possible D gene TRBD1, 6 bases. This CDR3 comprises 16 residues. V gave up 0 bases and J gave up 7 bases, with 13 bases separating them. The germline V gene has CDR1 LNHNV and CDR2 YYDKDF (reference sequence). This chain's CDR3 is CATSRDRGRRNSPLHF. The CDR3 region has the DNA TGTGCCACCAGCAGAGACAGGGGCAGGCGCAATTCACCCCTCCACTTT.

Only a few counts were recorded for this clonotype. This chain joins TRBV11-2 and TRBJ2-1; D gene uncertain. The CDR3 is 14 amino acids. Deletions cut 0 bases from V and 6 bases from J, with 9 bases between. Germline CDR1 is SGHAT and CDR2 is FQNNGV. This chain's CDR3 is CASSLEGQTNEQFF. The CDR3 bases are TGTGCCAGCAGCTTAGAGGGTCAAACCAATGAGCAGTTCTTC.

The chain has TRBV6-2 or TRBV6-3 and TRBJ2-7; D is uncertain. Trimming shortened V by 2 bases and J by 9 bases, and 8 bases separated the two germline ends. Germline CDR1 MNHEY, CDR2 SVGEGT. This CDR3 contains 11 residues. The CDR3 coding sequence is TGTGCCAGCAGTTACCCACAACCGCAGTACTTC. This codes for CASSYPQPQYF.

This clonotype was detected only once. V gene TRBV27 combines with J gene TRBJ2-6, with D maybe TRBD1 (6 bases). Germline values: CDR1 MNHEY, CDR2 SMNVEV (reference sequence). This CDR3 spans 15 amino acids. V lost 5 bases and J 13 bases, leaving 21 bases between the germline ends. Written as DNA, the CDR3 is TGTGCCAGCAGTCTGCGACAGGACCCCCTCGGAGTCCTGACTTTC. Encoded protein: CASSLRQDPLGVLTF. Using reference TRBV27 and TRBJ2-6 for the parts outside the CDR3, the full variable domain is EAQVTQNPRYLITVTGKKLTVTCSQNMNHEYMSWYRQDPGLGLRQIYYSMNVEVTDKGDVPEGYKVSRKEKRNFPLILESPSPNQTSLYFCASSLRQDPLGVLTFGAGSRLTVL.

Comments on this clonotype: A read error may account for a junction end that differs from germline. The chain is built from TRBV20-1 and TRBJ1-4, with 11 bases that match TRBD1. The CDR3 length is 14 residues. The germline V gene encodes CDR1 DFQATT and CDR2 SNEGSKA (reference sequence). CDR3 coding DNA: TGCAGAGCTATTCCAGGGACAGGGGGTGAAAAACTGTTTTTT. As protein: CRAIPGTGGEKLFF.

This rearrangement joins TRBV10-3 to TRBJ1-6, with 7 bases that match TRBD1. CDR1 ENHRY and CDR2 SYGVKD come from the germline V gene. V lost 10 bases, J lost 10 bases, and 13 bases stayed unmatched. The CDR3 is made up of 14 amino acids. The CDR3 bases are TGTGCCACCAGGAACGTGGCAGGGGGATCACCCCTCCACTTT. As protein: CATRNVAGGSPLHF.